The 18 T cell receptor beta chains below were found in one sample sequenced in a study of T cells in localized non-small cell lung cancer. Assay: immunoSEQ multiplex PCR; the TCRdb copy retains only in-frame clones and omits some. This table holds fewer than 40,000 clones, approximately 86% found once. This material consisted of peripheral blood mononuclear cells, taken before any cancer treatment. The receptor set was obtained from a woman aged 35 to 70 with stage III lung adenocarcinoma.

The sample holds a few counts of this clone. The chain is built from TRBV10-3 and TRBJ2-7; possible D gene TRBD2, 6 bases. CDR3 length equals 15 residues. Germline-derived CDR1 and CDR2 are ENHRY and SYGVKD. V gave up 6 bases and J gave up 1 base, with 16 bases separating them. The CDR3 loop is CAIRRTGTDSYEQYF. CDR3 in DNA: TGTGCCATCAGACGGACCGGGACTGATTCCTACGAGCAGTACTTC.

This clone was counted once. The CDR3, as DNA: TGTGCCTGGAGTGATGCGTTCGAAAAACTGTTTTTT. Translation: CAWSDAFEKLFF. This sequence joins TRBV30 and TRBJ1-4; unclear D gene. Germline V gene data show CDR1 as GTSNPN and CDR2 as SVGIG (reference sequence). Trimming removed 1 base at V and 8 bases at J, with 8 bases between. This CDR3 region has 12 residues.

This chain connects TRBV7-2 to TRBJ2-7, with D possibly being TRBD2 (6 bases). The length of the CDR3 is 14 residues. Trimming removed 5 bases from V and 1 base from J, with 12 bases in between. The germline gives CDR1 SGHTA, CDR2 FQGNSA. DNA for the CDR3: TGTGCCAGCAGCCCGAGGGGAGGATCCTACGAGCAGTACTTC. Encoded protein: CASSPRGGSYEQYF.

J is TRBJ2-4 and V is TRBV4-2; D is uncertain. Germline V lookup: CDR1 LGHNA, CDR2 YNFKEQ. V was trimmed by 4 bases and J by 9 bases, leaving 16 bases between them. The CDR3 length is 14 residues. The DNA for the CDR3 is TGTGCCAGCAGCCTAGGGCGACCACTCGGCATTCAGTACTTC. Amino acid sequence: CASSLGRPLGIQYF.

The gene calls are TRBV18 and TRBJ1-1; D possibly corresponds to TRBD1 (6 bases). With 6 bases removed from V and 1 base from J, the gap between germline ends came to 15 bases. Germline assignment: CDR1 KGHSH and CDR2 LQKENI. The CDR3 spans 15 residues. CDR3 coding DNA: TGTGCCAGCTCCCAATATGGAGGGGGGAACACTGAAGCTTTCTTT. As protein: CASSQYGGGNTEAFF.

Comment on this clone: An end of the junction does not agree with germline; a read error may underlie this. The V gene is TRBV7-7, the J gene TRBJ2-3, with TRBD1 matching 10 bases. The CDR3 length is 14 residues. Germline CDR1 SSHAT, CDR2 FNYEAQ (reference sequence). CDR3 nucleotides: TGTGCTAGCAGCTCTGGACAGGGGGCAGATACGCAGTATTTT. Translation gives CASSSGQGADTQYF.

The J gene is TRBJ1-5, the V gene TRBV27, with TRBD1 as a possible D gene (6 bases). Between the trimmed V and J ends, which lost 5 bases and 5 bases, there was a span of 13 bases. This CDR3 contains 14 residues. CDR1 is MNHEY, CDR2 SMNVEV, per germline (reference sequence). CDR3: CASSSRTDYQPQHF. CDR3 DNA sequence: TGTGCCAGCAGTAGTCGGACAGACTATCAGCCCCAGCATTTT.

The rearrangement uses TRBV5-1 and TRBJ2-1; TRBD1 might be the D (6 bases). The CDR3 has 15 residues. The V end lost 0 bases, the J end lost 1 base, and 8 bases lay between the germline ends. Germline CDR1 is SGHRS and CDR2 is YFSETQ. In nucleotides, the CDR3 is TGCGCCAGCAGCTTGGAACAGGGTTCCTACAATGAGCAGTTCTTC. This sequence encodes CASSLEQGSYNEQFF. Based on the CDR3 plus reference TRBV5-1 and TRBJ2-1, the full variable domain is KAGVTQTPRYLIKTRGQQVTLSCSPISGHRSVSWYQQTPGQGLQFLFEYFSETQRNKGNFPGRFSGRQFSNSRSEMNVSTLELGDSALYLCASSLEQGSYNEQFFGPGTRLTVL.

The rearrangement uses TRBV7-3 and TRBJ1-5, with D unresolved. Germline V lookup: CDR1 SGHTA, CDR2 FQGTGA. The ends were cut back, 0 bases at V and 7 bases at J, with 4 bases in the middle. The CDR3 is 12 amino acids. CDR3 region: CASSLTRQPQHF. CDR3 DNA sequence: TGTGCCAGCAGCTTAACCCGGCAGCCCCAGCATTTT.

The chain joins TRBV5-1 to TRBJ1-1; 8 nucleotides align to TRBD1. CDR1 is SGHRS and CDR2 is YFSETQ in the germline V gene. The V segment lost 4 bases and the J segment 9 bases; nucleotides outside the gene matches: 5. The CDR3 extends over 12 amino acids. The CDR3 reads CASSQDRVKAFF. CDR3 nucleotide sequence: TGCGCCAGCAGCCAGGACAGGGTTAAAGCTTTCTTT.

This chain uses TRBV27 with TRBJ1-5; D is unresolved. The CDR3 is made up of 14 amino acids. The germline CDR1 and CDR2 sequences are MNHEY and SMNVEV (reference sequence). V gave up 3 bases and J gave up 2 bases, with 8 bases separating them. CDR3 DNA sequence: TGTGCCAGCAGTTTGGGGATCGGCAATCAGCCCCAGCATTTT. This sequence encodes CASSLGIGNQPQHF.

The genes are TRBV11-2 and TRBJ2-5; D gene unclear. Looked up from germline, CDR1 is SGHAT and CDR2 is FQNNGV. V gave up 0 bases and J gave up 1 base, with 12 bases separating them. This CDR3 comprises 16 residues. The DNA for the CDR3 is TGTGCCAGCAGCTTAGATCAGGAAATAGTCCAAGAGACCCAGTACTTC. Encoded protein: CASSLDQEIVQETQYF.

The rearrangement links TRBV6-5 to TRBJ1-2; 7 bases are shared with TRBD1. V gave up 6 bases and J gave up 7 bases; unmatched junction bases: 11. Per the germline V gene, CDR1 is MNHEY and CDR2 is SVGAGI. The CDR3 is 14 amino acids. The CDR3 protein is CASRPSGTAGGYTF. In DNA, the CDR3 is TGTGCCAGCAGACCTTCCGGGACAGCGGGTGGCTACACCTTC.

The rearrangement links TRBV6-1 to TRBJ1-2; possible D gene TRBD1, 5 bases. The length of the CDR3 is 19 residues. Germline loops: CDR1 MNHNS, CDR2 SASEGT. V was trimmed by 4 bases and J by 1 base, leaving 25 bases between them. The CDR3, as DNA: TGTGCCAGCAGTGTCCGACCTAAAAGAGTGGGGCCGTTTAACTATGGCTACACCTTC. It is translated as CASSVRPKRVGPFNYGYTF.

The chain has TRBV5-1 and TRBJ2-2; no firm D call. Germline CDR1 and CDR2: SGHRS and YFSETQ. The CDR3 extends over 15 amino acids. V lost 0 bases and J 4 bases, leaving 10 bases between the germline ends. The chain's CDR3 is CASSLGHPSTGELFF. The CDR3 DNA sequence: TGCGCCAGCAGCTTGGGGCACCCTTCCACCGGGGAGCTGTTTTTT.

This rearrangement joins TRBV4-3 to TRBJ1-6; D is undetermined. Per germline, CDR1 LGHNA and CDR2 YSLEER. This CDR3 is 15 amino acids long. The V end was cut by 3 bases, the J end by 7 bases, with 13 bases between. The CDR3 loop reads CASSHLARANSPLHF. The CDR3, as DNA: TGCGCCAGCAGCCACCTAGCACGGGCGAATTCACCCCTCCACTTT.

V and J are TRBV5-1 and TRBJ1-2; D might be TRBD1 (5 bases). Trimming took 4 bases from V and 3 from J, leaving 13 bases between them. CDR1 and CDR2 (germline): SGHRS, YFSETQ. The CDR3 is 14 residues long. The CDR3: CASSGGGGDYGYTF. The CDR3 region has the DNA TGCGCCAGCAGCGGTGGGGGAGGCGACTATGGCTACACCTTC.

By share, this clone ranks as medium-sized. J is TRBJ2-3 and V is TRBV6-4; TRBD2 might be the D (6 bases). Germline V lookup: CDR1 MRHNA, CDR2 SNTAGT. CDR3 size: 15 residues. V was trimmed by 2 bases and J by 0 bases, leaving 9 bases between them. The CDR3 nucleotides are TGTGCCAGCAGTGACGAGGGAGGTAGCACAGATACGCAGTATTTT. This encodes CASSDEGGSTDTQYF.